The clone carrying this TCR beta chain was counted a single time. V lost 1 base, J lost 5 bases, and 6 bases stayed unmatched. The CDR3 runs 15 residues. The V gene's germline CDR1 is MDHEN and CDR2 SYDVKM. Sequenced by immunoSEQ multiplex PCR; TCRdb stores in-frame clones only, minus some. The data hold around 300,000 clones, with about 85% observed a single time. These data come from a study of blood T cell repertoires in COVID-19. Study overall: From the United States, Italy and Spain came samples of acute and convalescent COVID-19.

The V and J genes are TRBV28 and TRBJ1-1; 8 positions agree with TRBD1. This sequence originates from a woman aged 50 to 60 who had recovered from COVID-19. Material: PBMCs or T cells enriched from blood (not recorded which). In DNA, the CDR3 is TGTGCCAGCAGTTTATATACCAGGGGGCATACTGAAGCTTTCTTT. Protein sequence: CASSLYTRGHTEAFF.